This T cell receptor beta chain was recovered during a study of cytomegalovirus exposure and HLA in healthy donors. The CDR3 is made up of 16 amino acids. Germline assignment: CDR1 GTSNPN and CDR2 SVGIG (reference sequence). Trimming pared 0 bases from V and 6 bases from J, leaving 18 bases between. 13 Jbeta primers and 60 Vbeta primers were used for the PCR. Profiled with immunoSEQ multiplex PCR; TCRdb holds only in-frame clones, not every one. In the table there are around 280,000 clones, about 87% of which are singletons. General study results and limits: Cytomegalovirus-associated TCR beta chains were listed, numbering more than 150. Presence/absence analyses treated sequencing depth as roughly uniform across donors.

As concerns this clone: Its target is unknown.

The TCR was taken from a woman aged 18 to 35 in good health and CMV-seronegative. The V gene is TRBV30, the J gene TRBJ1-5; TRBD1 is a possible D gene (6 bases). Sequences were obtained from PBMCs. The CDR3 is CAWSVSQGKVSQPQHF. In DNA, the CDR3 is TGTGCCTGGAGTGTAAGTCAGGGGAAAGTTAGTCAGCCCCAGCATTTT.